These 12 T cell receptor beta chains originate from one sample sequenced in a study of blood T cell repertoires in COVID-19. Repertoires were generated with immunoSEQ multiplex PCR, while TCRdb's copy carries only in-frame clones and drops some. The sample includes roughly 170,000 clones, roughly 80% of them seen just once. The source material was peripheral blood. The receptors come from a human donor in a cohort sampled during active COVID-19.

This chain connects TRBV12-3 or TRBV12-4 to TRBJ1-2, with TRBD1 as a possible D gene (5 bases). Between the trimmed V and J ends, which lost 3 bases and 4 bases, there was a span of 6 bases. The CDR3 totals 12 residues. CDR3 DNA: TGTGCCAGCAGTTTGGGGCGCTATGGCTACACCTTC. This gives the protein CASSLGRYGYTF.

The rearrangement links TRBV14 to TRBJ1-5; no clear D. Germline loops: CDR1 SGHDN, CDR2 FVKESK. The V gene lost 5 bases and the J gene lost 4 bases, with 9 bases spanning the gap. The CDR3 length is 13 residues. Here the CDR3 reads CASSSQPNQPQHF. The CDR3 bases are TGTGCCAGCAGCTCACAGCCAAATCAGCCCCAGCATTTT. The full variable domain, in which reference TRBV14 and TRBJ1-5 provide the parts outside the CDR3, is EAGVTQFPSHSVIEKGQTVTLRCDPISGHDNLYWYRRVMGKEIKFLLHFVKESKQDESGMPNNRFLAERTGGTYSTLKVQPAELEDSGVYFCASSSQPNQPQHFGDGTRLSIL.

This clone was detected only a few times. The chain's CDR3 is CASSLGGTANTEAFF. The CDR3 DNA reads TGCGCCAGCAGCTTGGGAGGGACAGCGAACACTGAAGCTTTCTTT. V gene TRBV5-1 combines with J gene TRBJ1-1; 7 nucleotides match TRBD1. V was pared by 0 bases and J by 1 base, with 3 bases of the junction left unmatched. This CDR3 region has 15 residues. Looked up from germline, CDR1 is SGHRS and CDR2 is YFSETQ.

The rearrangement joins TRBV6-6 to TRBJ2-4, with TRBD1 identical over 10 bases. Germline V lookup: CDR1 MNHNY, CDR2 SVGAGI (reference sequence). V lost 6 bases and J lost 5; bases outside the gene matches: 4. The CDR3 consists of 14 residues. The DNA for the CDR3 is TGTGCCAGCAGCCACGACAGGGGGCAAAACATTCAGTACTTC. Translating it yields CASSHDRGQNIQYF.

The chain has TRBV5-6 and TRBJ2-7; 15 bases agree with TRBD2. Germline V CDR1 and CDR2: SGHDT, YYEEEE. J was trimmed by 6 bases and V by 4 bases; bases with no gene match: 8. This CDR3 spans 16 amino acids. CDR3 in amino acids: CASSHGTSGGYGEQYF. The CDR3 DNA follows: TGTGCCAGCAGCCATGGGACTAGCGGGGGGTATGGCGAGCAGTACTTC.

The rearrangement joins TRBV13 to TRBJ1-1; D might be TRBD1 (5 bases). Trimming removed 4 bases at V and 2 bases at J, with 20 bases between. Germline loops: CDR1 PRHDT, CDR2 FYEKMQ (reference sequence). CDR3 length equals 17 residues. CDR3 amino acids: CASSSGLETGTNTEAFF. The CDR3, as DNA: TGTGCCAGCAGCTCAGGGTTGGAGACCGGAACCAACACTGAAGCTTTCTTT.

This chain links TRBV24-1 with TRBJ1-1; D not certain. In germline, CDR1 is KGHDR, CDR2 SFDVKD. The CDR3 has 15 residues. V was trimmed by 7 bases and J by 2 bases, leaving 16 bases between them. The CDR3 protein is CATRMTLEGNTEAFF. The CDR3 nucleotides are TGTGCCACCAGGATGACACTCGAGGGAAACACTGAAGCTTTCTTT.

This chain uses TRBV13 with TRBJ2-3, with D possibly matching TRBD2 (6 bases). The CDR3 runs to 12 residues. Germline V CDR1 and CDR2: PRHDT, FYEKMQ (reference sequence). V was shortened by 8 bases and J by 7 bases, with 13 bases between the two germline ends. The CDR3 DNA sequence: TGTGCCAGCTCGGCGGGGAGGCATACGCAGTATTTT. Amino acids: CASSAGRHTQYF.

The V and J genes are TRBV7-9 and TRBJ1-1; D ambiguous. CDR1 is SEHNR, CDR2 FQNEAQ, per germline (reference sequence). The V and J ends lost 8 bases and 5 bases respectively, with 15 bases between them. The CDR3 contains 13 residues. The CDR3 protein is CASEGLRDTEAFF. CDR3 nucleotide sequence: TGTGCCAGCGAGGGTCTAAGGGATACTGAAGCTTTCTTT.

The J gene is TRBJ1-6, the V gene TRBV5-1, with 10 nucleotides matching TRBD1. The V gene end was trimmed by 4 bases and the J gene end by 8 bases; junction bases not matched to a gene: 6. The germline CDR1 and CDR2 sequences are SGHRS and YFSETQ. The CDR3 length is 15 residues. This CDR3 reads CASSLRTGGDSPLHF. For the CDR3, the DNA is TGCGCCAGCAGCCTCAGGACAGGGGGAGATTCACCCCTCCACTTT.

The J gene is TRBJ1-1, the V gene TRBV5-5; 8 bases match TRBD1. This CDR3 comprises 13 residues. V gave up 3 bases and J gave up 4 bases; unmatched junction bases: 2. Per the germline V gene, CDR1 is SGHKS and CDR2 is YYEKEE (reference sequence). For the CDR3, the DNA is TGTGCCAGCAGCTCCGGGACAGGCACTGAAGCTTTCTTT. It yields the protein CASSSGTGTEAFF.

The rearrangement links TRBV7-3 to TRBJ2-2, with a weak D call TRBD1 (6 bases). The CDR3 consists of 15 residues. Trimming pared 5 bases from V and 0 bases from J, leaving 10 bases between. CDR1 is SGHTA and CDR2 is FQGTGA in the germline V gene. CDR3 nucleotide sequence: TGTGCCAGCAGCGCGGACAGTACGAACACCGGGGAGCTGTTTTTT. Translating gives CASSADSTNTGELFF.